These 14 T cell receptor beta chains originate from one sample sequenced in a study of CD8+ T cells in alopecia areata. Extracted RNA was reverse transcribed, and the resulting cDNA served as sequencing template. Profiled with immunoSEQ multiplex PCR; TCRdb holds only in-frame clones, not every one. The sample includes roughly 150,000 clones, about 89% of them seen just once. This specimen consisted of CD8+ T cells sorted from blood, obtained at week 0. These receptors were taken from a human donor with alopecia areata.

The chain employs TRBV10-1 and TRBJ2-2; D unclear. In germline, CDR1 is WNHNN, CDR2 SYGVQD (reference sequence). The CDR3 loop spans 14 amino acids. Between the trimmed V and J ends, which lost 4 bases and 4 bases, there was a span of 10 bases. DNA for the CDR3: TGCGCCAGCAGTGGAGCTTTCCTCACCGGGGAGCTGTTTTTT. Amino acids: CASSGAFLTGELFF.

V is TRBV10-3 and J is TRBJ2-5; 11 bases are a match to TRBD2. The J call may be mistaken, given a closer DNA end match to TRBJ2-7. This CDR3 has 12 residues. Germline V gene lookup returns CDR1 ENHRY and CDR2 SYGVKD. As DNA, the CDR3 is TGTGCCATCAGGGGGACTAGCGGCGAGCAGTACTTC. This encodes CAIRGTSGEQYF.

V and J are TRBV6-1 and TRBJ1-1, with D unclear. V gave up 5 bases and J gave up 2 bases, with 12 bases separating them. The CDR3 contains 14 residues. From germline, CDR1 is MNHNS and CDR2 SASEGT. Here the CDR3 reads CASSPQASNTEAFF. For the CDR3, the DNA is TGTGCCAGCAGTCCCCAGGCCTCTAACACTGAAGCTTTCTTT.

The chain uses TRBV6-5 and TRBJ2-3; no clear D gene. Germline CDR1 reads MNHEY; CDR2 reads SVGAGI. CDR3 length equals 12 residues. Trimming removed 10 bases from V and 1 base from J, with 9 bases in between. DNA for the CDR3: TGTGCCACCGAGGCGGGCACAGATACGCAGTATTTT. This codes for CATEAGTDTQYF.

This chain joins TRBV7-8 and TRBJ2-1, with 7 bases identical to TRBD2. This CDR3 is built from 14 residues. Germline values: CDR1 SGHVS, CDR2 FQNEAQ. The J segment lost 3 bases and the V segment lost 4 bases, leaving 3 bases of the junction unmatched. CDR3 amino acids: CASSSGTNYNEQFF. CDR3 coding DNA: TGTGCCAGCAGCTCTGGGACTAACTACAATGAGCAGTTCTTC.

This chain uses TRBV29-1 with TRBJ2-6; D might be TRBD2 (6 bases). The CDR3 sequence is 16 residues long. Germline CDR1 SQVTM, CDR2 ANQGSEA. The V end lost 6 bases, the J end lost 1 base, and 16 bases lay between the germline ends. The CDR3, as DNA: TGCAGCGTATCCGGGACTTCAGATTCTGGGGCCAACGTCCTGACTTTC. Its translation: CSVSGTSDSGANVLTF.

Only one count was recorded for this clone. This chain connects TRBV7-9 to TRBJ2-1; D unclear. V was trimmed by 4 bases and J by 8 bases, leaving 9 bases between them. Germline V gene lookup returns CDR1 SEHNR and CDR2 FQNEAQ (reference sequence). This CDR3 has 12 residues. The DNA of the CDR3 is TGTGCCAGCAGCTCCGGCCGGGATGAGCAGTTCTTC. Protein sequence: CASSSGRDEQFF.

The genes are TRBV27 and TRBJ2-5; 10 bases are shared with TRBD1. The V and J ends lost 3 bases and 4 bases, in that order; junction bases with no gene match: 5. Germline-derived CDR1 and CDR2 are MNHEY and SMNVEV (reference sequence). The CDR3 is made up of 15 amino acids. In DNA form, the CDR3 reads TGTGCCAGCAGTTTTCGACAGGGGGCCCCAGAGACCCAGTACTTC. It is translated as CASSFRQGAPETQYF.

The CDR3 DNA sequence: TGTGCCAGCAGCCCGCGACAGGGAACCTACGAGCAGTACTTC. Residues: CASSPRQGTYEQYF. The chain recombines TRBV9 with TRBJ2-7; 7 bases align to TRBD1. The CDR3 has 14 residues. The ends lost 4 bases at V and 2 bases at J; junction bases unmatched: 6. From germline, CDR1 is SGDLS and CDR2 YYNGEE.

The V gene is TRBV15, the J gene TRBJ2-7, with 8 bases that match TRBD1. Germline values: CDR1 LNHNV, CDR2 YYDKDF (reference sequence). CDR3 size: 13 residues. V lost 4 bases and J lost 3; bases outside the gene matches: 2. CDR3 nucleotides: TGTGCCACCAGCACCGGACAGGGCTACGAGCAGTACTTC. Translated, it gives CATSTGQGYEQYF.

The rearrangement links TRBV19 to TRBJ2-1; possibly TRBD2 for D (6 bases). CDR1 LNHDA and CDR2 SQIVND come from the germline V gene (reference sequence). V dropped 9 bases and J dropped 3 bases, with 15 bases sitting between them. This CDR3 is built from 14 residues. CDR3 bases: TGTGCCAGCGCCACAGGCGGGGACTACAATGAGCAGTTCTTC. Its protein product is CASATGGDYNEQFF.

The chain joins TRBV2 to TRBJ2-5, with D unclear. CDR3 length: 13 residues. With 8 bases removed from V and 0 bases from J, the gap between germline ends came to 10 bases. Germline values: CDR1 SNHLY, CDR2 FYNNEI. CDR3 loop: CASPGPHQETQYF. Here the CDR3 DNA reads TGTGCCAGCCCCGGCCCACACCAAGAGACCCAGTACTTC.

The V gene is TRBV5-4, the J gene TRBJ2-3, with TRBD2 matching over 8 bases. The CDR3 is 16 amino acids. Germline V gene lookup returns CDR1 SGHNT and CDR2 YYREEE (reference sequence). V was pared by 3 bases and J by 2 bases, with 8 bases of the junction left unmatched. In DNA form, the CDR3 reads TGTGCCAGCAGCTATCTGGGACTAGGAGACACAGATACGCAGTATTTT. It is translated as CASSYLGLGDTDTQYF.

This chain uses TRBV28 with TRBJ2-6, with D hard to call. Germline assignment: CDR1 MDHEN and CDR2 SYDVKM. This CDR3 is 16 amino acids long. The V and J ends lost 1 base and 0 bases respectively, with 7 bases between them. The CDR3 DNA is TGTGCCAGCAGTTTATTCGAGAGCTCTGGGGCCAACGTCCTGACTTTC. Amino acid sequence: CASSLFESSGANVLTF.